What follows are 23 T cell receptor beta chains derived from one specimen sequenced in a study of blood T cell repertoires in COVID-19. Method: immunoSEQ multiplex PCR; TCRdb's copy keeps in-frame clones and lacks some. The top ten hold over 8.5% of the sample, which has approximately 150,000 clones, just under 90% seen once. Sequencing input: peripheral blood. Receptor source: a woman aged 45-60 years with active or convalescent COVID-19.

The gene calls are TRBV13 and TRBJ1-1; D call uncertain. Trimming stripped 0 bases from V and 1 base from J, with 9 bases between. This CDR3 has 15 amino acids. CDR1 PRHDT and CDR2 FYEKMQ come from the germline V gene (reference sequence). The CDR3 region has the DNA TGTGCCAGCAGCTTAGGGCAGTCTGGGAACACTGAAGCTTTCTTT. Translating it yields CASSLGQSGNTEAFF.

This rearrangement joins TRBV25-1 to TRBJ1-1, with a tentative D call TRBD1 (5 bases). The V end lost 4 bases, the J end lost 7 bases, and 7 bases lay between the germline ends. The CDR3 loop spans 11 amino acids. The V gene's germline CDR1 is MGHDK and CDR2 SYGVNS. This chain's CDR3 is CASSGQGEAFF. In DNA, the CDR3 is TGTGCCAGCAGTGGTCAGGGTGAAGCTTTCTTT.

The rearrangement links TRBV9 to TRBJ2-2; TRBD1 matches 9 bases. This CDR3 region has 17 residues. V lost 2 bases and J lost 3; bases outside the gene matches: 8. Germline CDR1 SGDLS, CDR2 YYNGEE. CDR3 sequence reads: CASSVVPGQGYTGELFF. DNA for the CDR3: TGTGCCAGCAGCGTTGTACCGGGACAGGGTTACACCGGGGAGCTGTTTTTT.

This chain connects TRBV12-3 or TRBV12-4 to TRBJ1-2; TRBD1 might be the D (6 bases). The CDR3 is made up of 13 amino acids. The V end was cut by 5 bases, the J end by 4 bases, with 11 bases between. Here the CDR3 DNA reads TGTGCCAGCAGTCCAGACAGGTTCTATGGCTACACCTTC. This codes for CASSPDRFYGYTF.

The chain has TRBV30 and TRBJ1-1; possible D gene TRBD1, 6 bases. The V gene lost 7 bases and the J gene lost 1 base, with 7 bases spanning the gap. The CDR3 runs 11 residues. The germline CDR1 and CDR2 sequences are GTSNPN and SVGIG (reference sequence). The CDR3 is CALTGNTEAFF. The CDR3 nucleotides are TGTGCCTTGACAGGGAACACTGAAGCTTTCTTT.

V usage is TRBV7-9 and J usage is TRBJ2-1; D gene unclear. V lost 1 base, J lost 0 bases, and 4 bases lay in between. The germline V gene has CDR1 SEHNR and CDR2 FQNEAQ (reference sequence). The CDR3 extends over 14 amino acids. CDR3 loop: CASSLGSSYNEQFF. The DNA of the CDR3 is TGTGCCAGCAGCTTAGGGAGCTCCTACAATGAGCAGTTCTTC.

The rearrangement joins TRBV5-4 to TRBJ1-2; D is possibly TRBD1 (5 bases). CDR1 is SGHNT and CDR2 is YYREEE in the germline V gene (reference sequence). Between the trimmed V and J ends, which lost 4 bases and 6 bases, there was a span of 22 bases. There are 16 residues in the CDR3. The CDR3 loop reads CASSRNGRGRFHGYTF. The DNA of the CDR3 is TGTGCCAGCAGCCGGAACGGGAGGGGAAGATTTCATGGCTACACCTTC.

This chain connects TRBV2 to TRBJ1-3; 8 bases are a match to TRBD1. Germline V gives CDR1 SNHLY, CDR2 FYNNEI. The CDR3 totals 17 residues. With V trimmed by 0 bases and J by 4 bases, 8 bases remained unmatched. In DNA form, the CDR3 reads TGTGCCAGCAGTGAAGCTCAGACAGGGGTGGCGGGAAACACCATATATTTT. Protein product: CASSEAQTGVAGNTIYF. The complete variable domain, with remaining parts taken from reference TRBV2 and TRBJ1-3, reads EPEVTQTPSHQVTQMGQEVILRCVPISNHLYFYWYRQILGQKVEFLVSFYNNEISEKSEIFDDQFSVERPDGSNFTLKIRSTKLEDSAMYFCASSEAQTGVAGNTIYFGEGSWLTVV.

This chain joins TRBV7-8 and TRBJ2-1, with D perhaps TRBD2 (5 bases). From germline, CDR1 is SGHVS and CDR2 FQNEAQ. The length of the CDR3 is 14 residues. V lost 1 base to trimming and J lost 3 bases, with 7 bases between them. In DNA, the CDR3 is TGTGCCAGCAGCTTAGAGGAGGTCTACAATGAGCAGTTCTTC. It encodes CASSLEEVYNEQFF.

The chain links TRBV18 to TRBJ1-4; D is perhaps TRBD1 (6 bases). Germline V gene sequence: CDR1 KGHSH, CDR2 LQKENI. V dropped 3 bases and J dropped 6 bases, with 14 bases sitting between them. The CDR3 runs to 15 residues. The CDR3 bases are TGTGCCAGCTCACCGATGCCAGGGGAAGATGAAAAACTGTTTTTT. It specifies CASSPMPGEDEKLFF.

The gene calls are TRBV6-5 and TRBJ1-2; D might be TRBD1 (5 bases). Germline CDR1 MNHEY, CDR2 SVGAGI. This CDR3 contains 13 residues. The ends were cut back, 7 bases at V and 5 bases at J, with 14 bases in the middle. DNA for the CDR3: TGTGCCAGCACCATCGAGGAGGGGTATGGCTACACCTTC. It yields the protein CASTIEEGYGYTF.

The chain employs TRBV19 and TRBJ1-2; TRBD1 aligns across 8 bases. Per the germline V gene, CDR1 is LNHDA and CDR2 is SQIVND (reference sequence). The CDR3 has 16 residues. V dropped 3 bases and J dropped 2; count of bases not matched to a gene: 8. In nucleotides, the CDR3 is TGTGCCAGTAGTATCGCGGGGGACAGGCAAAACTATGGCTACACCTTC. This encodes CASSIAGDRQNYGYTF.

This chain connects TRBV29-1 to TRBJ1-2; 12 bases line up with TRBD1. The CDR3 has 13 amino acids. CDR1 and CDR2 from the germline V gene are SQVTM and ANQGSEA. V lost 7 bases, J lost 2 bases, and 2 bases stayed unmatched. CDR3 DNA sequence: TGCAGCGCGGGACAGGGGGCGAACTATGGCTACACCTTC. It encodes CSAGQGANYGYTF.

The V call is TRBV28, the J call TRBJ2-7; perhaps TRBD1 as D (5 bases). Between the trimmed V and J ends, which lost 6 bases and 3 bases, there was a span of 12 bases. There are 13 residues in the CDR3. CDR1 and CDR2 from the germline V gene are MDHEN and SYDVKM. The CDR3 nucleotides are TGTGCCAGCAGCCCCATGACAGTCTACGAGCAGTACTTC. Its translation is CASSPMTVYEQYF.

CDR3 nucleotide sequence: TGTGCCAGTAGTATCAGGGAGGGTCAGCCCCAGCATTTT. It translates to CASSIREGQPQHF. V gene TRBV19 combines with J gene TRBJ1-5; D is perhaps TRBD1 (5 bases). The CDR3 is 13 amino acids. Trimming stripped 3 bases from V and 6 bases from J, with 9 bases between. CDR1 and CDR2 from the germline V gene are LNHDA and SQIVND (reference sequence).

CDR3 sequence reads: CASSPGGGRLDEQFF. In DNA, the CDR3 is TGTGCCAGCAGCCCGGGAGGGGGGCGCTTAGATGAGCAGTTCTTC. V usage is TRBV7-9 and J usage is TRBJ2-1, with TRBD2 identical over 8 bases. The CDR3 loop spans 15 amino acids. Trimming removed 5 bases from V and 8 bases from J; junction bases left unmatched: 11. The germline CDR1 and CDR2 sequences are SEHNR and FQNEAQ (reference sequence).

This clone was seen only a few times. The chain employs TRBV9 and TRBJ1-1; D is possibly TRBD1 (5 bases). Trimming shortened V by 3 bases and J by 1 base, and 7 bases separated the two germline ends. Germline V gives CDR1 SGDLS, CDR2 YYNGEE. The CDR3 sequence is 13 residues long. The CDR3 here is CASSAGGNTEAFF. DNA of the CDR3: TGTGCCAGCAGCGCCGGGGGGAACACTGAAGCTTTCTTT. The full variable domain, rest sourced from reference TRBV9 and TRBJ1-1, is DSGVTQTPKHLITATGQRVTLRCSPRSGDLSVYWYQQSLDQGLQFLIQYYNGEERAKGNILERFSAQQFPDLHSELNLSSLELGDSALYFCASSAGGNTEAFFGQGTRLTVV.

The J gene is TRBJ1-3, the V gene TRBV11-1; 7 nucleotides align to TRBD1. V was clipped by 5 bases and J by 1 base; unmatched bases: 8. The CDR3 is made up of 16 amino acids. Germline values: CDR1 SGHAT, CDR2 FQDESV (reference sequence). The CDR3 DNA follows: TGTGCCAGCAGCCACGGCAGGGGGTCTTCTGGAAACACCATATATTTT. It specifies CASSHGRGSSGNTIYF. The complete variable domain, with remaining parts taken from reference TRBV11-1 and TRBJ1-3, reads EAEVAQSPRYKITEKSQAVAFWCDPISGHATLYWYRQILGQGPELLVQFQDESVVDDSQLPKDRFSAERLKGVDSTLKIQPAELGDSAMYLCASSHGRGSSGNTIYFGEGSWLTVV.

The chain combines TRBV7-9 with TRBJ1-3, with a weak D call TRBD1 (5 bases). This CDR3 is built from 15 residues. In germline, CDR1 is SEHNR, CDR2 FQNEAQ (reference sequence). Between the trimmed V and J ends, which lost 4 bases and 0 bases, there was a span of 10 bases. The CDR3: CASSSSGASGNTIYF. The CDR3, as DNA: TGTGCCAGCAGCTCGAGCGGGGCCTCTGGAAACACCATATATTTT.

The chain is built from TRBV7-2 and TRBJ2-1, with 11 bases identical to TRBD2. Germline CDR1 SGHTA, CDR2 FQGNSA. After removal of 0 bases from V and 0 bases from J, the junction contained 16 bases not matched to a gene. The CDR3 sequence is 22 residues long. CDR3 nucleotide sequence: TGTGCCAGCAGCTTAGCGCGAAGTAGAGGACTAGCGGGTTTAAGCTCCTACAATGAGCAGTTCTTC. Protein sequence: CASSLARSRGLAGLSSYNEQFF.

The V call is TRBV12-5, the J call TRBJ2-2; D might be TRBD2 (6 bases). Germline V CDR1 and CDR2: LGHNT, FRNRAP. CDR3 length equals 14 residues. V was clipped by 7 bases and J by 6 bases, with 15 bases between them. The CDR3 nucleotides read TGTGCTAGTGTTCGTGGGGGGAGTGCCGGGGAGCTGTTTTTT. Protein sequence: CASVRGGSAGELFF.

The chain is built from TRBV3-1 (or the pseudogene TRBV3-2) and TRBJ1-3; 7 bases agree with TRBD1. The germline gives CDR1 LGHDT, CDR2 YNNKEL (reference sequence). This CDR3 region has 16 residues. V shed 4 bases and J 0 bases; nucleotides not matched to a gene: 6. For the CDR3, the DNA is TGTGCCAGCAGCCGATTGGACAGGAGCTCTGGAAACACCATATATTTT. It encodes CASSRLDRSSGNTIYF.

The chain combines TRBV4-1 with TRBJ2-3; possible D gene TRBD1, 6 bases. The V and J ends lost 4 bases and 2 bases respectively, with 16 bases between them. The CDR3 runs 16 residues. The germline V gene encodes CDR1 MGHRA and CDR2 YSYEKL. CDR3: CASSRKQGAPTDTQYF. CDR3 nucleotides: TGCGCCAGCAGCCGAAAACAGGGAGCTCCCACAGATACGCAGTATTTT.